Below, one T cell receptor beta chain is given with its context. The antigen it recognizes is unknown. Per-nucleotide qualities are absent, and no much larger clonotype sits a single base away. Measured from the cysteine to the phenylalanine, the CDR3 is 15 residues long. Kept here is only the CDR3 DNA, which spans 45 bases and is read in frame from base 1. The germline ends are 8 bases apart after V is trimmed by 0 bases and J by 0 bases. According to the germline V gene, CDR1 reads SGHRS and CDR2 reads YFSETQ. The cohort was made up of 666 healthy bone marrow donors. At the time of sampling, all cohort members were nominally healthy, though unrecorded immune exposures were likely present. The donor was CMV seronegative and belonged to the group of 352 seronegative cohort members. Every donor gave a peripheral blood sample, and the peripheral blood mononuclear cells from that sample were used for TCR beta sequencing. The Qiagen DNeasy Blood Extraction Kit was used to extract genomic DNA from the blood cell samples.

This specimen comes from a study of cytomegalovirus exposure and HLA in healthy donors (TCRdb year 2017). Regarding the study in general: In an earlier analysis of around 540 of the donors, 276 Gb of sequence data and 90 million to 120 million unique TCR beta sequences from 150 million to 200 million T cells were reported. About 300 gigabases of sequencing data and approximately 80 million unique TCR sequences were included in an early release covering roughly 600 HLA-typed donors. Among the roughly 390 genotyped donors, about 83% belonged to the genetic ancestry cluster associated with self-reported Caucasian donors. The study was designed to test whether signatures of past pathogen exposure could be identified by cataloging public T cell receptors. The study profiled the T cell repertoires of 500 to 800 subjects by immunosequencing and related them to cytomegalovirus serostatus. A separate validation cohort of 90 to 150 different subjects was used in addition to the 666-subject first cohort. To predict cytomegalovirus infection status, the study brought together high-throughput TCR immunosequencing, statistical association of individual TCRs with disease status, and machine learning. To study patterns of TCR occurrence, a later analysis re-analyzed previously published TCR beta repertoires from just over 650 donors and added high-resolution HLA genotyping. Rather than drawing on any new phenotypic data, the later analysis identified candidate immune exposures from TCR beta sequences and the way those sequences occurred across donors. In an earlier analysis of 587 of the donors, high-throughput TCR beta sequencing was used to judge whether each TCR beta V gene segment behaved as functional or pseudogenic. Donor age, sex, ethnicity and CMV serostatus were collected together with the repertoire data. In a later genetic analysis, genome-wide SNP genotypes for about 55% of the roughly 670 donors were used, and that subset was treated as a discovery cohort. Every repertoire in the discovery cohort had been generated on one and the same sequencing platform. HLA typing covered class I and class II loci at four-digit resolution. Typing coverage differed by locus: A, B, C, DRB1 and DQB1 were typed in roughly 629-630 donors, DQA1 in 500 to 550, DPA1 in 600 to 610, and DPB1 in approximately 450. About 5 DR-DQ haplotypes were handled as single units for association and clustering, since linkage in the cohort was strong. Among under 450 genotyped donors of the cohort, an average of approximately 240,000 unique TCR beta nucleotide sequences were sequenced per donor, around 20% of them non-productive. The paper's findings and limits, for the study overall: A group of highly shared sequence variants was considered likely to be a technical artifact of the sequencing pipeline. V-gene and J-gene trimming of TCR beta chains was associated with a missense DCLRE1C variant in a later genetic analysis, and the association was replicated in an independent cohort. The authors suggested that the approach could potentially be generalized to other disease states and immunological phenotypes. Linkage disequilibrium might explain the correlated functional status among segregating V segments, but an unknown experimental factor could not be ruled out. In a later analysis, most CMV-associated TCR beta chains were found to appear HLA-restricted, with HLA associations seemingly driven largely by CMV exposure. The study listed 150 to 200 TCR beta chains as associated with cytomegalovirus. According to a later analysis, TCR association rates differed among HLA loci, with DRB1 alleles showing the most associated TCRs and HLA-C alleles showing the fewest. In both the original and validation cohorts, the classifier was reported to diagnose cytomegalovirus status with high specificity and sensitivity. Strong co-occurrence of HLA alleles, especially DR and DQ, made assigning TCR associations to individual alleles difficult. According to a later genetic analysis, donors in an Asian-associated ancestry cluster had fewer N-insertions in productive TCRs than the roughly 670-donor mean. Presence/absence analyses assumed roughly uniform sequencing depth across donors, an assumption that may not hold. A further reported finding was that TCR beta sequences accurately predicted the HLA-A and HLA-B alleles for most subjects in the first cohort. The 87-base-pair reads could not distinguish some IMGT-functional V segments, including TRBV6-2 and TRBV6-3, so those segments were excluded. The cohort was sequenced for TCR beta chains only, and without alpha or paired-chain data the features that could be detected were limited. CMV serostatus was the only immune exposure information available for the cohort. In a later analysis, HLA-associated TCR beta chains were found to be more clonally expanded and to have lower generation probabilities than equally common non-associated chains. Because counts were too low, more than 15 rarely observed V segments, including chromosome 9 orphons, were left out of the earlier analysis of several hundred of the donors. Because HLA typing was unavailable for some donors at each locus, only the typed subset was used in association tests. A few of the identified cytomegalovirus-associated TCR beta chains were confirmed in vitro to be specific for cytomegalovirus antigens. In a later analysis, over 15,000 TCR beta sequences were associated with specific HLA alleles at a false discovery rate of 0.05. Across donors, most TCR sequences were observed very rarely, whereas some public TCRs were present in many individuals. In a later analysis, several top co-occurrence clusters were reported to appear linked to parvovirus B19, influenza, CMV and Epstein-Barr virus. Broadly in line with IMGT annotations, most TCR beta V segments showed up in productive rearrangements about 87% or about 30% of the time in an earlier analysis of some 590 of the donors.

The method behind the library was the immunoSEQ multiplex PCR assay. The multiplex PCR relied on a mix of 60 forward primers for TCR Vbeta segments and 13 reverse primers for TCR Jbeta segments. Amplification of the CDR3 region of rearranged TCR beta genes was performed with a multiplex PCR assay on genomic DNA. The amplified TCR beta libraries were sequenced on the Illumina HiSeq System as 87-base-pair reads. The original methods were these. In a later analysis, around 80 million unique TCR beta chains were counted across the roughly 700 repertoires, and around 10 million of these chains were shared by at least two donors. Raw reads were error-corrected and collapsed into unique sequences with a nearest-neighbor algorithm that merged closely related sequences to remove PCR and sequencing errors. Alignment of CDR3 sequences to IMGT reference sequences was used to assign V, D and J gene segments. For a sequence to be retained, at least a six-nucleotide match to both a V gene segment and a J gene segment was required. A rearrangement counted as productive if the CDR3 had no stop codons and remained in frame with V and J, and every other rearrangement counted as non-productive. Following IMGT convention, CDR3 was defined as the stretch from the second conserved V-encoded cysteine to the conserved J-encoded phenylalanine. The earlier analysis of 500 to 600 of the donors excluded sequences that lacked an unambiguous match to a single V gene segment. An earlier analysis of a few hundred of the donors called V segments functional above 56.7% productive rearrangements and segregating when the between-donor standard deviation exceeded 5%. A statistical classification framework was developed to diagnose cytomegalovirus status using the catalog of TCR beta chain sequences. In a later analysis, V and J genes were assigned by comparing TCR nucleotide sequences against IMGT/GENE-DB human TR gene sequences. Using the TCRdist pipeline, a later analysis assigned CDR3 sequences along with most-parsimonious VDJ recombination scenarios. In a later analysis, each TCR beta chain was defined by its CDR3 amino acid sequence together with its V-gene family, and reads lacking a unique V-gene family were excluded. In a later analysis, nearly 600 highly shared, low-generation-probability nucleotide sequences were removed to address suspected cross-contamination and a sequencing artifact. A later analysis calculated a clonal expansion index for each public chain from normalized within-repertoire ranks of inferred template counts. Generation probabilities in a later analysis came from a VDJ recombination model fitted to out-of-frame rearrangements, and those results were checked against IGoR. In a later analysis, TCR-TCR, TCR-HLA and TCR-CMV co-occurrence was scored with hypergeometric tests, and a repertoire-size bias correction was applied to TCR pairs. In a later analysis, false discovery rates were estimated by permuting HLA or CMV assignments 20 times. A later analysis grouped co-occurring TCRs with DBSCAN, adding TCRdist sequence similarity when clustering within HLA-allele-positive subsets. Repertoires with fewer than 30,000 or more than 120,000 public chains were left out of co-occurrence clustering, as were four to six repertoires with anomalous nucleotide sharing. The table was pulled from immuneACCESS by TCRdb, which kept in-frame rearrangements only. Such tables lose some clones; where checked, under half of the loss comes from unresolved V genes, and the rest has no known cause. V and J calls and clone size are as listed in that table; D and trimming were resolved from the DNA. This sample is represented by roughly 180,000 clones; 75% to 90% of them were singletons. Approximately 1.2% of the sample is held by the ten biggest clonotypes.

Sequencing input: PBMCs. The sequence links TRBV5-1 to TRBJ2-3; the D region possibly corresponds to TRBD2 (5 bases align). The sequence came from a boy aged 2-9 years in good health and CMV-seronegative. The DNA is TGCGCCAGCAGCTTGGGAGGGTCTAGCACAGATACGCAGTATTTT. This encodes CASSLGGSSTDTQYF.